The T cell receptor (beta chain) described here comes from a study of a mutant IDH1 vaccine in newly diagnosed glioma. Study as a whole: Either 4-6 weeks after radiotherapy alone or alongside temozolomide, vaccination was begun. Visit timing is recorded as week 35 for V12 and week 47 for V13. Patients arrived already treated with radiotherapy, temozolomide, or both, most having had both.

CDR3 length equals 13 residues. The germline V gene encodes CDR1 MDHEN and CDR2 SYDVKM. V was clipped by 3 bases and J by 7 bases, with 12 bases between them. Concerning this clone: The antigen remains unidentified.

Generated by immunoSEQ multiplex PCR, the TCRdb table keeps only in-frame clones and is missing some. The sample shows about 23,000 clones, less than 90% of them seen only once. Time point in this sample: week 47, end of study. A single vaccine dose contained 300 ug of mutant IDH1 20-mer peptide, and topical imiquimod was used with it. The TCR originated in a man aged 35-49 years with glioma. V is TRBV28 and J is TRBJ1-2; TRBD1 is a possible D gene (5 bases). The sequenced sample was PBMCs, obtained from a glioma patient whose treatment included an IDH1 peptide vaccine. The CDR3 DNA is TGTGCCAGCAGTTTGCGGGCAGGGTTTGGCTACACCTTC. It yields the protein CASSLRAGFGYTF.